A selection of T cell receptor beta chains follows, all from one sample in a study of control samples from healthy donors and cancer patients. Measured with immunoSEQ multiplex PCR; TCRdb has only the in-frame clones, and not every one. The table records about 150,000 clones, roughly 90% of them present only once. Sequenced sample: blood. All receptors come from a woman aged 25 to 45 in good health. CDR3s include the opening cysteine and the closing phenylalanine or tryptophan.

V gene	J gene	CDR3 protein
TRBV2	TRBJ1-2	CARTGDGYTF
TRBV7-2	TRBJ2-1	CASSGRGWEQFF
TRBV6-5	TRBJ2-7	CATRDQDYEQYF
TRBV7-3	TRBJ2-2	CASSSPGGRGGELFF
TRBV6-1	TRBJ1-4	CASSESGGGSEKLFF
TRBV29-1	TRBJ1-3	CSVSESGNTIYF
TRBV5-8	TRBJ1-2	CASSLGQGLNYGYTF
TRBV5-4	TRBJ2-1	CASSLTNYNEQFF
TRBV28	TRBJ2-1	CASIMRGGSNEQFF
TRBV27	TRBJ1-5	CASSPRDNQPQHF
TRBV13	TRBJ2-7	CASSPRPDHEQYF
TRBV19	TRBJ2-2	CASSVIAGNTGELFF
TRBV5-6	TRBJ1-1	CASSSIPGQHLRNTEAFF
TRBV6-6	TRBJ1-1	CASSYGRLNTEAFF
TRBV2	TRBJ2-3	CASSDPGGDTQYF
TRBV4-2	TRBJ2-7	CASSQGGGSSYEQYF
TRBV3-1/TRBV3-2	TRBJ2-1	CASSQDARDNEQFF
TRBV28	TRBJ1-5	CASTGYTNQPQHF
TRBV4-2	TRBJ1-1	CASRAGAALGQNTEAFF
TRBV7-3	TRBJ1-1	CASSLMEDTEAFF
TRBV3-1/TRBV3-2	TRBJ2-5	CASSQEQGTAQYF
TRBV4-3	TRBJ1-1	CASSQDFRGQNTEAFF
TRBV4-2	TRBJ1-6	CASSQDPSSSYNSPLHF
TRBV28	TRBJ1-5	CASWSAGKYQPQHF
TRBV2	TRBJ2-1	CASIREGTGINEQFF
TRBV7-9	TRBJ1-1	CASSLDRKTEAFF
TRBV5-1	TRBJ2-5	CASSGSGTPIQETQYF
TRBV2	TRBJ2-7	CASSESPVTVSYEQYF
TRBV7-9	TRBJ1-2	CASSVRTGYGYTF